This T cell receptor beta chain came from a study of early T cells in non-severe SARS-CoV-2 infection. This clonotype came up many times. Its target is not known. Study outcomes and limitations: Matches to VDJdb favored anti-spike CD8 responses and missed private and CD4 specificities.

The protocol attached unique molecular identifiers to individual cDNA molecules. One entry per CDR3 protein results from TCRdb running MiXCR on the 5' RACE reads. The data show about 64,000 distinct CDR3 sequences, with more than 4% seen just once and just under 5% held by the top ten. V lost 0 bases, J lost 3 bases, and 9 bases lay in between. The CDR3 has 14 amino acids. The germline V gene encodes CDR1 DFQATT and CDR2 SNEGSKA (reference sequence). This sequence originates from an adult who was a healthcare worker with PCR-confirmed SARS-CoV-2 infection or an uninfected control (not recorded which). The sequencing input was whole blood. The chain carries TRBV20-1 and TRBJ1-5; tentative D call: TRBD1 (6 bases). CDR3 coding DNA: TGCAGTGCTAGAGAGGGGACACCCAATCAGCCCCAGCATTTT. It specifies CSAREGTPNQPQHF.